This T cell receptor beta chain originates from a study of T cell responses to AZD1222 COVID-19 vaccine. Generated by immunoSEQ multiplex PCR, the TCRdb table keeps only in-frame clones and is missing some. The table includes about 180,000 clones, about 88% detected once. The CDR3 is 16 residues long. The germline CDR1 and CDR2 sequences are MDHEN and SYDVKM. Trimming at V came to 4 bases and at J to 1 base, leaving 8 bases not matched to a gene. This clone was seen a single time. The sample here was peripheral blood, taken on day 0 of AZD1222 vaccination. The source is an adult in good health. The chain combines TRBV28 with TRBJ2-5, with TRBD1 identical over 8 bases. The CDR3 is CASSSLGQGPQETQYF. The CDR3 coding sequence is TGTGCCAGCAGTTCCCTCGGACAGGGACCCCAAGAGACCCAGTACTTC.